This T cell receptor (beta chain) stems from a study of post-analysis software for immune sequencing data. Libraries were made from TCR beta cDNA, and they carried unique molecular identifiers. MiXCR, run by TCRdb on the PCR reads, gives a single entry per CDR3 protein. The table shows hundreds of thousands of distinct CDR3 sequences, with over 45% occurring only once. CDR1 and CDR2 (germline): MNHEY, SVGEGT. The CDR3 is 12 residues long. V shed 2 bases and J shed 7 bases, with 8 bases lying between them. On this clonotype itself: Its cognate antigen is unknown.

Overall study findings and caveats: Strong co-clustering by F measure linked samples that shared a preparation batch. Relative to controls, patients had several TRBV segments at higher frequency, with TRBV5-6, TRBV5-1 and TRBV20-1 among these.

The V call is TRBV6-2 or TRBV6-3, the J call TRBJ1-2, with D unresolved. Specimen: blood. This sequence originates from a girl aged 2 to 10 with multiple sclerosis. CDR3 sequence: CASSYRGIGYTF. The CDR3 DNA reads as TGTGCCAGCAGTTACCGGGGTATTGGCTACACCTTC.